Listed below are T cell receptor beta chains from one sample, sequenced in a study of tumor-infiltrating lymphocytes in oesophageal squamous cell carcinoma. TCRdb re-called the PCR reads with MiXCR, one entry per CDR3 protein. Of about 21,000 distinct CDR3 sequences detected, 35% to 45% appear once; the ten largest clones hold about 40%. Specimen: esophageal tumor tissue. These TCRs come from a male donor with esophageal squamous cell carcinoma. The CDR3 runs from the conserved cysteine through the conserved F or W. Each record gives: V gene, D gene, clone size, J gene, CDR3 protein, CDR3 DNA. D genes are given only for firm matches. Clone size is given for some rows only: seen once, a few or many times, or a class if the clone is expanded.

V gene: TRBV24-1
D gene: TRBD2
clone size: medium-sized
J gene: TRBJ2-5
CDR3 protein: CATSDPSGGKETQYF
CDR3 DNA: TGTGCCACCAGTGACCCTAGCGGAGGAAAAGAGACCCAGTACTTC

V gene: TRBV28
D gene: NA
clone size: many
J gene: TRBJ1-2
CDR3 protein: CASSLGDGYTF
CDR3 DNA: TGTGCCAGCAGTTTAGGGGATGGCTACACCTTC

V gene: TRBV6-4
D gene: TRBD2
clone size: NA
J gene: TRBJ2-2
CDR3 protein: CASRLGGDETGELFF
CDR3 DNA: TGTGCCAGCAGGCTGGGAGGGGATGAGACCGGGGAGCTGTTTTTT

V gene: TRBV7-4
D gene: NA
clone size: once
J gene: TRBJ2-6
CDR3 protein: CASSLRDGTSGNVEQFFGF
CDR3 DNA: NA

V gene: TRBV7-2
D gene: TRBD2
clone size: few
J gene: TRBJ2-1
CDR3 protein: CASSPTSGRRNEQFF
CDR3 DNA: TGTGCCAGCAGCCCGACTAGCGGGAGAAGAAATGAGCAGTTCTTC

V gene: TRBV6-1
D gene: NA
clone size: many
J gene: TRBJ1-2
CDR3 protein: CASSNTHKGRGGYTF
CDR3 DNA: TGTGCCAGCAGTAATACCCACAAGGGCCGGGGTGGCTACACCTTC

V gene: TRBV5-8
D gene: TRBD1
clone size: NA
J gene: TRBJ2-1
CDR3 protein: CASRRQGNEQFF
CDR3 DNA: TGTGCCAGCAGACGACAGGGGAATGAGCAGTTCTTC

V gene: TRBV12-5
D gene: NA
clone size: NA
J gene: TRBJ2-7
CDR3 protein: CASGWDFYEQYF
CDR3 DNA: TGTGCTAGTGGTTGGGACTTCTACGAGCAGTACTTC

V gene: TRBV7-6
D gene: TRBD2
clone size: few
J gene: TRBJ2-1
CDR3 protein: CASSHDIGGSSYNEQFF
CDR3 DNA: TGTGCCAGCAGCCACGATATCGGCGGGAGCTCCTACAATGAGCAGTTCTTC

V gene: TRBV7-3
D gene: TRBD2
clone size: few
J gene: TRBJ2-1
CDR3 protein: CASSIGTNNEQFF
CDR3 DNA: TGTGCCAGCAGCATCGGGACTAACAATGAGCAGTTCTTC

V gene: TRBV7-6
D gene: TRBD2
clone size: once
J gene: TRBJ2-7
CDR3 protein: CASSFSSGVYEQYF
CDR3 DNA: TGTGCCAGCAGCTTTTCTAGCGGAGTCTACGAGCAGTACTTC

V gene: TRBV19
D gene: NA
clone size: few
J gene: TRBJ1-4
CDR3 protein: CASGRARSNEKLFF
CDR3 DNA: TGTGCCAGTGGAAGAGCGAGATCTAATGAAAAACTGTTTTTT

V gene: TRBV11-2
D gene: NA
clone size: few
J gene: TRBJ2-7
CDR3 protein: CASSFSFGEQYF
CDR3 DNA: TGTGCCAGCAGTTTCAGCTTTGGTGAGCAGTACTTC

V gene: TRBV7-8
D gene: TRBD2
clone size: NA
J gene: TRBJ2-3
CDR3 protein: CASMWGTSGGDTQYF
CDR3 DNA: TGTGCCAGCATGTGGGGGACTAGCGGGGGGGATACGCAGTATTTT

V gene: TRBV4-1
D gene: TRBD2
clone size: many
J gene: TRBJ2-7
CDR3 protein: CASSQVQGMGTSGTHEQYF
CDR3 DNA: TGCGCCAGCAGCCAAGTACAGGGGATGGGGACTAGCGGGACCCACGAGCAGTACTTC

V gene: TRBV28
D gene: NA
clone size: NA
J gene: TRBJ1-2
CDR3 protein: CASSGPYGYTF
CDR3 DNA: TGTGCCAGCAGTGGACCCTATGGCTACACCTTC

V gene: TRBV7-4
D gene: TRBD1
clone size: NA
J gene: TRBJ2-1
CDR3 protein: CASRGRDRGLETQFF
CDR3 DNA: TGTGCCAGCAGGGGCCGGGACAGGGGTTTAGAGACCCAGTTCTTC

V gene: TRBV7-9
D gene: NA
clone size: many
J gene: TRBJ1-1
CDR3 protein: CASTRGDTVGTEAFF
CDR3 DNA: TGTGCCAGCACGCGCGGGGATACCGTTGGAACTGAAGCTTTCTTT

V gene: TRBV7-3
D gene: TRBD2
clone size: NA
J gene: TRBJ2-7
CDR3 protein: CASSFESSGSYEQYF
CDR3 DNA: TGTGCCAGCAGCTTTGAGTCTAGCGGGAGTTACGAGCAGTACTTC

V gene: TRBV7-2
D gene: NA
clone size: NA
J gene: TRBJ2-5
CDR3 protein: CASSLRTPGKTQYF
CDR3 DNA: TGTGCCAGCAGCTTGCGGACTCCCGGAAAGACCCAGTACTTC

V gene: TRBV7-8
D gene: NA
clone size: few
J gene: TRBJ2-5
CDR3 protein: CASRTHVQETQYF
CDR3 DNA: TGTGCCAGCAGGACACATGTCCAAGAGACCCAGTACTTC

V gene: TRBV15
D gene: NA
clone size: few
J gene: TRBJ1-6
CDR3 protein: CATSRLGLDSPLHF
CDR3 DNA: TGTGCCACCAGCAGATTAGGGCTGGATTCACCCCTCCACTTT

V gene: TRBV7-6
D gene: NA
clone size: NA
J gene: TRBJ2-1
CDR3 protein: CASSLASLAEQFF
CDR3 DNA: TGTGCCAGCAGCTTAGCGTCGCTAGCGGAGCAGTTCTTC

V gene: TRBV12-3/TRBV12-4
D gene: TRBD1
clone size: NA
J gene: TRBJ2-5
CDR3 protein: CASSSLGTGETQYF
CDR3 DNA: TGTGCCAGCAGTTCCCTGGGGACAGGGGAGACCCAGTACTTC

V gene: TRBV19
D gene: NA
clone size: NA
J gene: TRBJ2-7
CDR3 protein: CASSRLDSLYEQYF
CDR3 DNA: TGTGCCAGTAGTCGACTAGACTCCCTCTACGAGCAGTACTTC

V gene: TRBV7-2
D gene: TRBD2
clone size: NA
J gene: TRBJ2-7
CDR3 protein: CASSHLAGYSNEQYF
CDR3 DNA: TGTGCCAGCAGCCATCTAGCGGGGTACTCCAATGAGCAGTACTTC

V gene: TRBV5-6
D gene: TRBD2
clone size: NA
J gene: TRBJ2-5
CDR3 protein: CASSRGGLETQYF
CDR3 DNA: TGTGCCAGCAGCCGCGGGGGTTTAGAGACCCAGTACTTC

V gene: TRBV28
D gene: NA
clone size: few
J gene: TRBJ2-1
CDR3 protein: CASSSQGYNEQFF
CDR3 DNA: TGTGCCAGCAGTTCACAGGGTTACAATGAGCAGTTCTTC

V gene: TRBV7-2
D gene: NA
clone size: few
J gene: TRBJ2-1
CDR3 protein: CASSLLGHGGYNEQFF
CDR3 DNA: TGTGCCAGCAGCTTACTAGGGCACGGCGGGTACAATGAGCAGTTCTTC

V gene: TRBV12-3/TRBV12-4
D gene: TRBD1
clone size: medium-sized
J gene: TRBJ1-2
CDR3 protein: CASSWTGSYGYTF
CDR3 DNA: TGTGCCAGCAGTTGGACAGGGTCCTATGGCTACACCTTC

V gene: TRBV12-3/TRBV12-4
D gene: NA
clone size: NA
J gene: TRBJ1-5
CDR3 protein: CASSSRGNSNQPQHF
CDR3 DNA: TGTGCCAGCAGTAGTCGGGGGAATAGCAATCAGCCCCAGCATTTT

V gene: TRBV18
D gene: NA
clone size: once
J gene: TRBJ2-1
CDR3 protein: CASSPDNSYEQFF
CDR3 DNA: TGTGCCAGCTCACCGGACAACTCCTACGAGCAGTTCTTC

V gene: TRBV6-1
D gene: NA
clone size: many
J gene: TRBJ1-2
CDR3 protein: CASTEFRESYTF
CDR3 DNA: TGTGCCAGCACCGAATTCAGGGAAAGCTACACCTTC

V gene: TRBV7-6
D gene: TRBD1
clone size: few
J gene: TRBJ2-1
CDR3 protein: CASSSDRGVIQEEQFF
CDR3 DNA: TGTGCCAGCAGCTCGGACAGGGGGGTAATCCAGGAGGAGCAGTTCTTC

V gene: TRBV12-3/TRBV12-4
D gene: NA
clone size: medium-sized
J gene: TRBJ2-7
CDR3 protein: CASSLWAGAAYEQYF
CDR3 DNA: TGTGCCAGCAGTTTATGGGCCGGGGCGGCCTACGAGCAGTACTTC

V gene: TRBV7-2
D gene: NA
clone size: NA
J gene: TRBJ1-2
CDR3 protein: CASSLGPGAGGYTF
CDR3 DNA: TGTGCCAGCAGCTTAGGGCCAGGGGCCGGTGGCTACACCTTC

V gene: TRBV7-3
D gene: NA
clone size: NA
J gene: TRBJ2-7
CDR3 protein: CASSLLGGVSYNEQYF
CDR3 DNA: TGTGCCAGCAGCCTACTGGGCGGGGTGTCCTACAATGAGCAGTACTTC

V gene: TRBV7-8
D gene: NA
clone size: NA
J gene: TRBJ2-4
CDR3 protein: CASSLAQLDIQYF
CDR3 DNA: TGTGCCAGCAGCTTAGCACAGTTAGACATTCAGTACTTC

V gene: TRBV7-4
D gene: TRBD1
clone size: NA
J gene: TRBJ2-6
CDR3 protein: CASSSQPGQISSSGANVLTF
CDR3 DNA: TGTGCCAGCAGCTCCCAGCCGGGACAGATAAGTAGCTCTGGGGCCAACGTCCTGACTTTC

V gene: TRBV7-6
D gene: TRBD2
clone size: NA
J gene: TRBJ2-1
CDR3 protein: CASSPTSGTRNEQFF
CDR3 DNA: TGTGCTAGCAGCCCGACTAGCGGGACAAGGAATGAGCAGTTCTTC